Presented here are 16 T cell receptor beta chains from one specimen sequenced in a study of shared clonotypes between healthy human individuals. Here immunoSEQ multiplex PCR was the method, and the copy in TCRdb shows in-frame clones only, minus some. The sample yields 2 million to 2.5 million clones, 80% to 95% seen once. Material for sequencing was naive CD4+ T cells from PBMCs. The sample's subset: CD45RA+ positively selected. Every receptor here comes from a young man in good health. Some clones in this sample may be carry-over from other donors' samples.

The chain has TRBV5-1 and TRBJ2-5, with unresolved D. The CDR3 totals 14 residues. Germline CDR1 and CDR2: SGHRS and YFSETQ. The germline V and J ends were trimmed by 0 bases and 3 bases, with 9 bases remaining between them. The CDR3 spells CASSLAASEETQYF. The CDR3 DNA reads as TGCGCCAGCAGCTTGGCGGCATCCGAAGAGACCCAGTACTTC.

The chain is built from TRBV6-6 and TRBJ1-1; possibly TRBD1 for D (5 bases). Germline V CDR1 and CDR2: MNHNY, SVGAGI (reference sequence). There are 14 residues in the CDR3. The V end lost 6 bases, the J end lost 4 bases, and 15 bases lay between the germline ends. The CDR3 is CASSRTRGTTEAFF. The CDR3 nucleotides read TGTGCCAGCAGCCGTACACGGGGGACCACTGAAGCTTTCTTT.

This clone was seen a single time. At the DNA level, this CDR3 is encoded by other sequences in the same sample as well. CDR3 DNA: TGTGCCAGCAGCTTGGGGACCGCGAACACCGGGGAGCTGTTTTTT. Amino acids: CASSLGTANTGELFF. The chain uses TRBV7-9 and TRBJ2-2, with D possibly called TRBD1 or TRBD2 (5 bases each). Trimming left V 3 bases short and J 0 bases short, with 8 bases between. Germline CDR1 SEHNR, CDR2 FQNEAQ (reference sequence). CDR3 length: 15 residues.

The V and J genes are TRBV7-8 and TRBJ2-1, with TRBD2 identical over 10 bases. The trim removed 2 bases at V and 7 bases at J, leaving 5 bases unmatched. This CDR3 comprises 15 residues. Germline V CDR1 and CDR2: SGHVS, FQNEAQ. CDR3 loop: CASSLLAGDRNEQFF. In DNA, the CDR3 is TGTGCCAGCAGCTTACTAGCGGGAGACAGGAATGAGCAGTTCTTC.

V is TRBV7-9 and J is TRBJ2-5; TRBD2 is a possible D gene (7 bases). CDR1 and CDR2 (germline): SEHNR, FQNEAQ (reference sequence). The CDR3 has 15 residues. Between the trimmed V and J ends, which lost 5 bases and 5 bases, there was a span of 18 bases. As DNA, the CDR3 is TGTGCCAGCAGCATTGCTAGCGGAGGGGGGGAGACCCAGTACTTC. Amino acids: CASSIASGGGETQYF. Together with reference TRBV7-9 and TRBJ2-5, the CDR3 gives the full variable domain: DTGVSQNPRHKITKRGQNVTFRCDPISEHNRLYWYRQTLGQGPEFLTYFQNEAQLEKSRLLSDRFSAERPKGSFSTLEIQRTEQGDSAMYLCASSIASGGGETQYFGPGTRLLVL.

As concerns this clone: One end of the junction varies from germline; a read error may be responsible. CDR3 nucleotides: TGTGCCAGCTCACCGGGGCAGACGGAGCTTGAGGCTTTC. This codes for CASSPGQTELEAF. The chain employs TRBV18 and TRBJ2-6, with D maybe TRBD1 (5 bases). Germline V gene data show CDR1 as KGHSH and CDR2 as LQKENI. The CDR3 is made up of 13 amino acids.

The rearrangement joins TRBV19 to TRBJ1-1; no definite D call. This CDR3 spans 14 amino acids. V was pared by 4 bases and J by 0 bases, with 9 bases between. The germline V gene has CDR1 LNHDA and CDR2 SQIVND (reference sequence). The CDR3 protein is CASSTGRLNTEAFF. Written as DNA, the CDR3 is TGTGCCAGTAGTACGGGCCGGCTGAACACTGAAGCTTTCTTT.

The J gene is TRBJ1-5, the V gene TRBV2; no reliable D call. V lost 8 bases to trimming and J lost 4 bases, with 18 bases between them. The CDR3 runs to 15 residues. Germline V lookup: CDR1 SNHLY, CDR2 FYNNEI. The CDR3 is CASGKDGRRNQPQHF. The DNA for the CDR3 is TGTGCCAGCGGAAAAGACGGTCGAAGGAATCAGCCCCAGCATTTT.

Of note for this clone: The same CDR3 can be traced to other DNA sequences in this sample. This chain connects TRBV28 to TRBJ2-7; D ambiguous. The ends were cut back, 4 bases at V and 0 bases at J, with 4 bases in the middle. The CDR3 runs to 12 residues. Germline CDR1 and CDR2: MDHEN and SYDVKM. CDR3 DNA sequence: TGTGCCAGCAGTTCGAGCTCCTACGAGCAGTACTTC. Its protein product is CASSSSSYEQYF. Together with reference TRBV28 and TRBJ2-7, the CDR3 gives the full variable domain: DVKVTQSSRYLVKRTGEKVFLECVQDMDHENMFWYRQDPGLGLRLIYFSYDVKMKEKGDIPEGYSVSREKKERFSLILESASTNQTSMYLCASSSSSYEQYFGPGTRLTVT.

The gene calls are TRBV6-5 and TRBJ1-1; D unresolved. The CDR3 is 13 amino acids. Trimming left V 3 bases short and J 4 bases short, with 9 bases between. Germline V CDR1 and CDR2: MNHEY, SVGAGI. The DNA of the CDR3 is TGTGCCAGCAGTTATCTGAGGGTCACTGAAGCTTTCTTT. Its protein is CASSYLRVTEAFF.

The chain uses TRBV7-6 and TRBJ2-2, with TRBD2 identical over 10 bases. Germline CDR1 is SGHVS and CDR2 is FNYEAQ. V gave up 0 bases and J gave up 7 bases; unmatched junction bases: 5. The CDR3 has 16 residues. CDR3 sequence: CASSLALAGVYGELFF. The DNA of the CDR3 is TGTGCCAGCAGCTTAGCCCTAGCGGGAGTTTACGGGGAGCTGTTTTTT.

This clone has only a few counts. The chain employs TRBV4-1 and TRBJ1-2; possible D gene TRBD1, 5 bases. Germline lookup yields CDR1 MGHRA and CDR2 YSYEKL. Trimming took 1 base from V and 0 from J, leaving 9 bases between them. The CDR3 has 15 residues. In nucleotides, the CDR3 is TGCGCCAGCAGCCAAGCCGGGACGGCTAACTATGGCTACACCTTC. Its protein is CASSQAGTANYGYTF.

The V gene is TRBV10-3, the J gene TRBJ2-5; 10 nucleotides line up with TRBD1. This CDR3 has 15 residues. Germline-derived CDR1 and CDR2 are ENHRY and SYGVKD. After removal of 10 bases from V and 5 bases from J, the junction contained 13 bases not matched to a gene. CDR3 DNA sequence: TGTGCCAGCCGGGCCGACAGGGGGCAGAGGGAGACCCAGTACTTC. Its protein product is CASRADRGQRETQYF.

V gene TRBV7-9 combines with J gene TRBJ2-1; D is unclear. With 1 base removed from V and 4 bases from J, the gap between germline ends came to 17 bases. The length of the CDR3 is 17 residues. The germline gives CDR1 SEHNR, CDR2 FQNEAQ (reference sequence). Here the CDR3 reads CASSLGSPSRHYNEQFF. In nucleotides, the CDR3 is TGTGCCAGCAGCTTAGGTAGCCCAAGCCGGCATTACAATGAGCAGTTCTTC.

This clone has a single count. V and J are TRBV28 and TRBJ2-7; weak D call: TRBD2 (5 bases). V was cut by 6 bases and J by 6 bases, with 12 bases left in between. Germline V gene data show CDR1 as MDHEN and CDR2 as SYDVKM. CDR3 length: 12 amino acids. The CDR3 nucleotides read TGTGCCAGCAGCACACTAGTTCTCGAGCAGTACTTC. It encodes CASSTLVLEQYF.

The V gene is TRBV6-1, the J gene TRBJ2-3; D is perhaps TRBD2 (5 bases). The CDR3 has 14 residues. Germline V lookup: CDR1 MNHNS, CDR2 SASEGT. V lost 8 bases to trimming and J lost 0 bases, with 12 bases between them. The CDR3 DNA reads TGTGCCAGCCCCCTAGCCCCTAGCACAGATACGCAGTATTTT. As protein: CASPLAPSTDTQYF.